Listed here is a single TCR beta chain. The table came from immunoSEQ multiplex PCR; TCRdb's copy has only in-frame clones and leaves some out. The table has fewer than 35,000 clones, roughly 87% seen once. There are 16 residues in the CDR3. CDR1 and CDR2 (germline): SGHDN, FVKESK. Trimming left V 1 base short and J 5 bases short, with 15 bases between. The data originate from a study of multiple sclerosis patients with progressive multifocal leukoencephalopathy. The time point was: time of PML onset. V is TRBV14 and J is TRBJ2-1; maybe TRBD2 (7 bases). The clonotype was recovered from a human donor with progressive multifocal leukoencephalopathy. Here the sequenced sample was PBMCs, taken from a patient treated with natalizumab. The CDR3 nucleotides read TGTGCCAGCAGCCAAGGGCGGGGGCGATCTCACAATGAGCAGTTCTTC. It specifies CASSQGRGRSHNEQFF.